This TCR beta chain was identified in a study of shared clonotypes between healthy human individuals. This clone was observed once. Germline V gives CDR1 SGHRS, CDR2 YFSETQ. V shed 0 bases, J shed 7 bases, and the junction held 8 bases outside the gene matches. This CDR3 is 15 amino acids long. The repertoire was sequenced with immunoSEQ multiplex PCR; TCRdb's copy has only in-frame clones and lacks some. The sample lists roughly 700,000 clones; less than 85% were seen once. The V and J genes are TRBV5-1 and TRBJ2-7; TRBD1 aligns across 9 bases. The material sequenced was memory CD4+ T cells sorted from blood. Indicated subset: CD45RA-negative fraction. The receptor was derived from a woman in her 30s in good health. DNA for the CDR3: TGCGCCAGCAGCTTGGGGGACAGGGATTTTAAGGAGCAGTACTTC. Translation gives CASSLGDRDFKEQYF.